This TCR beta chain is drawn from a study of a mutant IDH1 vaccine in newly diagnosed glioma. Study details: Therapy received beforehand was radiotherapy, temozolomide, or both, with most patients given both. Week 35 was safety follow-up visit V12; week 47 was end-of-study visit V13.

Method: immunoSEQ multiplex PCR; TCRdb's copy keeps in-frame clones and lacks some. Here the sample spans some 46,000 clones, approximately 92% being singletons. The ends were cut back, 2 bases at V and 8 bases at J, with 16 bases in the middle. CDR1 SGHVS and CDR2 FNYEAQ come from the germline V gene. This CDR3 comprises 15 residues. Comment on this clone: Its antigen is not identified.

Regarding time point: week 35, safety follow-up. Vaccination comprised doses that each held 300 ug of mutant IDH1 20-mer peptide, plus topical imiquimod. The study gave patients eight vaccinations in weeks 1, 3, 5, 7, 11, 15, 19, 23. Astrocytomas found in donors were new, WHO grade 3 or 4, IDH1-mutant and ATRX-lost. The rearrangement links TRBV7-6 to TRBJ1-5; D uncertain. The sequence came from a man in his fifties or sixties with glioma. The sequenced sample was PBMCs, obtained from a glioma patient whose treatment included an IDH1 peptide vaccine. The CDR3 spells CASSLRPGYTEPQHF. Here the CDR3 DNA reads TGTGCCAGCAGCTTACGCCCGGGATATACAGAGCCCCAGCATTTT.